This T cell receptor (beta chain) was recorded in a study of blood T cell repertoires in COVID-19. In the study overall: PBMCs, B-cell-depleted T cells, or T cells provided the cDNA or gDNA that made up the material.

Authors' processing steps: For nucleated cells, counts were estimated from reference gene primer amplification. Only in-frame clones appear in the TCRdb table, and some are missing; sequencing was by immunoSEQ multiplex PCR. The V and J calls and the clone size are those of that table, but D and trimming were determined from the DNA. The sample shows about 85,000 clones, around 81% of them seen only once. The sequence was obtained from a man in his sixties with acute or convalescent COVID-19. The specimen was peripheral blood.

CDR3 nucleotide sequence: TGTGCCAGCAGTTACTCTGAGCGCACTGAAGCTTTCTTT. This gives the protein CASSYSERTEAFF. The chain employs TRBV6-5 and TRBJ1-1, with D uncertain. V lost 0 bases, J lost 4 bases, and 6 bases lay in between. The CDR3 extends over 13 amino acids. Germline CDR1 and CDR2: MNHEY and SVGAGI.